This is a list of T cell receptor beta chains from one sample in a study of blood T cell repertoires in COVID-19. Some clones are missing from TCRdb's copy, which holds only in-frame ones; the method was immunoSEQ multiplex PCR. The sample carries a few hundred thousand clones, around 87% recorded once. The material sequenced was PBMCs or T cells enriched from blood (not recorded which). The receptor set was obtained from a middle-aged man in a cohort exposed to, infected with or recovered from COVID-19 (not recorded which). Each CDR3 is given without its conserved first and last residue. The order of the fields is V gene, J gene, CDR3 length, CDR3 protein.

TRBV10-2	TRBJ2-7	12	ASSMTSGRIEQY
TRBV3-1/TRBV3-2	TRBJ2-1	11	ASSQDPGRRQF
TRBV5-1	TRBJ1-2	14	ASSPRNRDLNYGYT
TRBV18	TRBJ1-1	11	ASYQMANTEAF
TRBV30	TRBJ1-2	14	ASQTSGGTGIGGYT
TRBV27	TRBJ1-6	14	ASSSKSEANNSPLH
TRBV3-1/TRBV3-2	TRBJ1-5	12	ASSPGQGNQPQH
TRBV6-2/TRBV6-3	TRBJ2-2	13	ASSYGGARTGELF
TRBV15	TRBJ1-5	13	ATSLGRTLNQPQH
TRBV6-5	TRBJ2-1	12	ASRRTGLAGEQF
TRBV15	TRBJ1-1	11	ATSRQGALLAF
TRBV6-5	TRBJ1-5	11	ASSPQRDQPQH
TRBV6-5	TRBJ2-7	13	ASRTWTGSSYEQY
TRBV27	TRBJ1-4	10	ATRQGPEKLF
TRBV5-3	TRBJ1-5	14	ARSLGGDSDNQPQH
TRBV11-2	TRBJ1-3	14	ASSEKAGASRNTIY
TRBV28	TRBJ1-5	14	ASSPAAGGRNQPQH
TRBV2	TRBJ1-3	13	ASSWTRREGNTIY
TRBV7-2	TRBJ2-3	13	ASSFGRLAGDTQY
TRBV5-1	TRBJ2-1	13	ASSTGTYTSGSRF
TRBV18	TRBJ2-3	13	ASSPNSGRTDTQY
TRBV19	TRBJ2-2	14	ASSISRDLSTGELF
TRBV4-1	TRBJ2-1	15	ASSQGPRLAGFNEQF
TRBV25-1	TRBJ2-3	12	ASSEYVRTDTQY
TRBV3-1/TRBV3-2	TRBJ1-2	10	ASSRSRGGYT
TRBV24-1	TRBJ2-7	16	ATSDLGSSGGSSYEQY
TRBV7-6	TRBJ2-5	13	ASSSGPSGQETQY
TRBV24-1	TRBJ2-2	14	ATSDKGQANTGELF
TRBV5-1	TRBJ2-2	13	ASSPGTANTGELF
TRBV28	TRBJ2-1	16	ASSEIGTGGRGGNEQF
TRBV7-9	TRBJ1-6	12	ASSNTGVGSPLH
TRBV13	TRBJ2-1	11	ASSTGTGGEQF
TRBV11-2	TRBJ2-2	12	ASSPQGATGELF
TRBV19	TRBJ1-2	11	ASSPTGNDGYT
TRBV19	TRBJ1-5	11	ASKGNRNQPQH
TRBV29-1	TRBJ2-6	16	SVNPGSRVLDGANVLT
TRBV27	TRBJ1-4	12	ASSKQGMGEKLF
TRBV30	TRBJ2-2	13	AWRPLRVVSGELF
TRBV11-2	TRBJ2-7	10	ASSSAGLEQY
TRBV7-9	TRBJ2-2	14	ASSSRTVRGTGELF
TRBV9	TRBJ2-5	11	ASSGRQVPTQY
TRBV6-5	TRBJ2-2	13	ASTGGAVRAGELF
TRBV5-1	TRBJ2-7	12	ASRKAGGPHEQY
TRBV5-6	TRBJ2-3	14	ASSLYGSGLTDTQY
TRBV2	TRBJ2-2	12	ASRTGGYTGELF
TRBV18	TRBJ2-2	15	ASSLSAGAANTGELF
TRBV18	TRBJ1-1	14	ASSPRGQGVFAEAF
TRBV30	TRBJ2-7	12	AWSGQGPPYEQY
TRBV6-2/TRBV6-3	TRBJ1-2	10	ASSYGDYGYT
TRBV23-1	TRBJ2-7	13	ASSHQQGAGNEQY
TRBV3-1/TRBV3-2	TRBJ2-2	14	ASRLAGGKVTGELF
TRBV3-1/TRBV3-2	TRBJ2-7	13	ASSQGAGRGYEQY
TRBV6-5	TRBJ1-3	11	ASKQDRANTIY
TRBV2	TRBJ2-1	11	ASRGQGLWEQF
TRBV6-1	TRBJ2-7	10	ASSETGYEQY
TRBV24-1	TRBJ2-1	15	ATSDPRPASGSTEQF
TRBV4-1	TRBJ1-3	16	ASSHVQGAGFSGNTIY
TRBV28	TRBJ2-3	13	ASGLWEFSSNTQY
TRBV19	TRBJ2-4	16	ASSTGLAGYVEKNIQY